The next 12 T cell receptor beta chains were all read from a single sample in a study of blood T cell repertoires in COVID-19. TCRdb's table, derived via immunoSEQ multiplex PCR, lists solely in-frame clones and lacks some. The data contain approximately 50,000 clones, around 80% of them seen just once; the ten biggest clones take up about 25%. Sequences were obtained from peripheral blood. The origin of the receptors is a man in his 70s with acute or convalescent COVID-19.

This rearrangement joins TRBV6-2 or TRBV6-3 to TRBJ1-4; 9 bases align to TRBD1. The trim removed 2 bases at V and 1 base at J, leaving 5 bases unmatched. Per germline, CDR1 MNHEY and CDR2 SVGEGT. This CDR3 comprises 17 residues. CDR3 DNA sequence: TGTGCCAGCAGTTACGGGACAGGGTGGAGAACTAATGAAAAACTGTTTTTT. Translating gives CASSYGTGWRTNEKLFF.

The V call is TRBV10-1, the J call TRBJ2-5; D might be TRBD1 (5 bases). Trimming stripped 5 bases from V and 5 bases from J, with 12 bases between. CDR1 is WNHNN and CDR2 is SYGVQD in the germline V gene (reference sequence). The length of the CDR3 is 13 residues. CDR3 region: CASSIDRYETQYF. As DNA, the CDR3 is TGCGCCAGCAGTATTGACAGATATGAGACCCAGTACTTC.

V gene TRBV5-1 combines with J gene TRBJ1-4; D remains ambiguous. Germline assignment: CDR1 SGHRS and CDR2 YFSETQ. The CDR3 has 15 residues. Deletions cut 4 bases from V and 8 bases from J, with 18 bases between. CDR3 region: CASSEGRGTREKLFF. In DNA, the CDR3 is TGCGCCAGCAGCGAGGGTCGGGGAACTCGGGAAAAACTGTTTTTT.

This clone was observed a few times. CDR3 nucleotides: TGTGCCAGCTCACCTGACACCCTCTCTGGGGCCAACGTCCTGACTTTC. Protein product: CASSPDTLSGANVLTF. This chain connects TRBV18 to TRBJ2-6; unclear D gene. V lost 3 bases and J 0 bases, leaving 9 bases between the germline ends. Germline V lookup: CDR1 KGHSH, CDR2 LQKENI. This CDR3 contains 16 residues.

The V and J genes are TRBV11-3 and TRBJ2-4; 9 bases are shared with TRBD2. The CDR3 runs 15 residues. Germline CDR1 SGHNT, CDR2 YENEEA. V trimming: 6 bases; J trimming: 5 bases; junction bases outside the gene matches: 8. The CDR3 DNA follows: TGTGCCAGCAGTTTGATCGGACTAGCGCAAAACATTCAGTACTTC. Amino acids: CASSLIGLAQNIQYF.

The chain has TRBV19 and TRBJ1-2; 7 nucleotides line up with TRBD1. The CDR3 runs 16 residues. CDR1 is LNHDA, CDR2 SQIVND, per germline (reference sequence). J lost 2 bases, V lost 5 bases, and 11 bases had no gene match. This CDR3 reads CASSVRPVTGNYGYTF. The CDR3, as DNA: TGTGCCAGTAGTGTTAGACCTGTGACAGGGAACTATGGCTACACCTTC.

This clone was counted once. As DNA, the CDR3 is TGCGCCAGCAGCCCCGACGGGGGTAGAGAGTTCCAGTACTTC. It yields the protein CASSPDGGREFQYF. The rearrangement joins TRBV4-1 to TRBJ2-5; TRBD2 is a possible D gene (6 bases). V was cut by 4 bases and J by 10 bases, with 19 bases left in between. The CDR3 spans 14 residues. Germline CDR1 and CDR2: MGHRA and YSYEKL.

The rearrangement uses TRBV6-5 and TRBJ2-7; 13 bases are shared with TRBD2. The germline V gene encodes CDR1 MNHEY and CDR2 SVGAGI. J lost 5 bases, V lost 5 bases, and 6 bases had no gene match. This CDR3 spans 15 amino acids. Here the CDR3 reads CASSPTSGRSNEQYF. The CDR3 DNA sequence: TGTGCCAGCAGTCCGACTAGCGGGAGGTCCAACGAGCAGTACTTC.

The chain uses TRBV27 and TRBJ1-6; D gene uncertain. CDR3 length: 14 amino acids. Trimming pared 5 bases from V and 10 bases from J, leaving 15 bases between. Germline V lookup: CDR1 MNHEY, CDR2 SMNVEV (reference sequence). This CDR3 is CASSVIEKMSPLHF. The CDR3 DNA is TGTGCCAGCAGTGTAATAGAGAAAATGTCACCCCTCCACTTT.

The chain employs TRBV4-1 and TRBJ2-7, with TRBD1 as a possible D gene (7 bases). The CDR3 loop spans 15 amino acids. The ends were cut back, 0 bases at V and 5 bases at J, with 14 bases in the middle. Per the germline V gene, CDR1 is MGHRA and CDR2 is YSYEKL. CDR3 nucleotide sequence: TGCGCCAGCAGCCAAGATCCGACAGGGAGGAACGAGCAGTACTTC. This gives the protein CASSQDPTGRNEQYF.

The CDR3, as DNA: TGTGCCAGCAGTCCTAGGACTGAAGCTTTCTTT. Its translation is CASSPRTEAFF. The V gene is TRBV28, the J gene TRBJ1-1; unclear D gene. CDR1 and CDR2 from the germline V gene are MDHEN and SYDVKM. V dropped 5 bases and J dropped 5 bases, with 6 bases sitting between them. The length of the CDR3 is 11 residues.

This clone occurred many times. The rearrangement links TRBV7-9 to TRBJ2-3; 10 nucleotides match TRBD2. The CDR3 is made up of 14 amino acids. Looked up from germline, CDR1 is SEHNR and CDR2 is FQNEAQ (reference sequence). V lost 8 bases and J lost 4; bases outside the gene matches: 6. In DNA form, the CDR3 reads TGTGCCAGCGCCACTAGCGGGATCGCAGATACGCAGTATTTT. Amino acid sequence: CASATSGIADTQYF.